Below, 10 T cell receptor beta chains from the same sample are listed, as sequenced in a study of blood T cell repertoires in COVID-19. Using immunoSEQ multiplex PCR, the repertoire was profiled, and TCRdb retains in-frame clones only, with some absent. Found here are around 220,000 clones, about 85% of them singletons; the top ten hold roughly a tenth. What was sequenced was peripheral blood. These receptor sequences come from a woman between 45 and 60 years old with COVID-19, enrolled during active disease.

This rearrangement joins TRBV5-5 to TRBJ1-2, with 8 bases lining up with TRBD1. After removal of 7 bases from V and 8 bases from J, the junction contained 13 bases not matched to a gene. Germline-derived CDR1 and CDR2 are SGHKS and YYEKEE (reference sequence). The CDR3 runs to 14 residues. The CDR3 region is CASSPEDRVNGYTF. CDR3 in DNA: TGTGCCAGCTCCCCTGAGGACAGGGTGAACGGCTACACCTTC. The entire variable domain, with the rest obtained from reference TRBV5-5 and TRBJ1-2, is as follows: DAGVTQSPTHLIKTRGQQVTLRCSPISGHKSVSWYQQVLGQGPQFIFQYYEKEERGRGNFPDRFSARQFPNYSSELNVNALLLGDSALYLCASSPEDRVNGYTFGSGTRLTVV.

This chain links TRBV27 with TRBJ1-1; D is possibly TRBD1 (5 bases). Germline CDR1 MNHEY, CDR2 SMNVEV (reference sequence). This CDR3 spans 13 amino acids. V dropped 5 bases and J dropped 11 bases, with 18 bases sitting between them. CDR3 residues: CASSPRGLWDAFF. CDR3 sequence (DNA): TGTGCCAGCAGTCCGCGGGGACTTTGGGATGCTTTCTTT.

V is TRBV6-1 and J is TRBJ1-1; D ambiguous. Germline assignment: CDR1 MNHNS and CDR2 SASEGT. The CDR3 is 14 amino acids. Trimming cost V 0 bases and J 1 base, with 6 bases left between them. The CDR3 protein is CASSEARQNTEAFF. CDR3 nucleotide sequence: TGTGCCAGCAGTGAAGCGAGGCAGAACACTGAAGCTTTCTTT.

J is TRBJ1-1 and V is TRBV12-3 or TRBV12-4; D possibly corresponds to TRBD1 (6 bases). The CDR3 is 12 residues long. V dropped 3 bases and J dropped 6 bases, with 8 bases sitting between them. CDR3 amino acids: CASSFEGAEAFF. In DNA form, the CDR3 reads TGTGCCAGCAGTTTTGAGGGGGCTGAAGCTTTCTTT.

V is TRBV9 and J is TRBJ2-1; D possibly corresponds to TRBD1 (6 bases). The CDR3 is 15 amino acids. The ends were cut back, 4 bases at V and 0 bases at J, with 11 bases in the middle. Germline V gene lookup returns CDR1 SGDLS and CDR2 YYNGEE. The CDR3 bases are TGTGCCAGCAGCCCCGGGACAAACTCCTACAATGAGCAGTTCTTC. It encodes CASSPGTNSYNEQFF.

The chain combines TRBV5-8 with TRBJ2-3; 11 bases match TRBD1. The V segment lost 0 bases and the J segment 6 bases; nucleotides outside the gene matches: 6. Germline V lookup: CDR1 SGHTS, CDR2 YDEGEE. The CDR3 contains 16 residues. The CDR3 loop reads CASSLGGQGARDTQYF. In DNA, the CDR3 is TGTGCCAGCAGCTTGGGAGGACAGGGGGCACGGGATACGCAGTATTTT. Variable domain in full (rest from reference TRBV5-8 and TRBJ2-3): EAGVTQSPTHLIKTRGQQATLRCSPISGHTSVYWYQQALGLGLQFLLWYDEGEERNRGNFPPRFSGRQFPNYSSELNVNALELEDSALYLCASSLGGQGARDTQYFGPGTRLTVL.

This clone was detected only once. CDR3 coding DNA: TGTGCCAGCAGTTACTCACGAGGAAGCTCCTACAATGAGCAGTTCTTC. Translating it yields CASSYSRGSSYNEQFF. The chain links TRBV6-5 to TRBJ2-1, with unresolved D. Germline assignment: CDR1 MNHEY and CDR2 SVGAGI. The CDR3 extends over 16 amino acids. Between the trimmed V and J ends, which lost 0 bases and 0 bases, there was a span of 9 bases.

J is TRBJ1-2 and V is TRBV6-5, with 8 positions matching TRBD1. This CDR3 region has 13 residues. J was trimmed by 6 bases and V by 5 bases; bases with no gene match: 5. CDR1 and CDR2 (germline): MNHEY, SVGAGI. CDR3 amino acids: CASSPDRGDGYTF. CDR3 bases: TGTGCCAGCAGTCCTGACAGGGGCGATGGCTACACCTTC.

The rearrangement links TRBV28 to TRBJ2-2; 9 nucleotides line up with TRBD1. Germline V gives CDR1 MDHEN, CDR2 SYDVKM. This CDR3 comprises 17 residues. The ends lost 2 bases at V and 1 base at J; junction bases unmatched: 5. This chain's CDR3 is CASSLDRGLGNTGELFF. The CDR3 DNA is TGTGCCAGCAGTTTAGACAGGGGGTTAGGGAACACCGGGGAGCTGTTTTTT.

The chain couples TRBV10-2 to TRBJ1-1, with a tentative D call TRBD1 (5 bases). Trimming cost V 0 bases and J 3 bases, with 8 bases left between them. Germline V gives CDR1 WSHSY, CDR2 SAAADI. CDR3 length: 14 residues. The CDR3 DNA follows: TGCGCCAGCAGTGAGTCGATCAGGGACACTGAAGCTTTCTTT. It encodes CASSESIRDTEAFF.